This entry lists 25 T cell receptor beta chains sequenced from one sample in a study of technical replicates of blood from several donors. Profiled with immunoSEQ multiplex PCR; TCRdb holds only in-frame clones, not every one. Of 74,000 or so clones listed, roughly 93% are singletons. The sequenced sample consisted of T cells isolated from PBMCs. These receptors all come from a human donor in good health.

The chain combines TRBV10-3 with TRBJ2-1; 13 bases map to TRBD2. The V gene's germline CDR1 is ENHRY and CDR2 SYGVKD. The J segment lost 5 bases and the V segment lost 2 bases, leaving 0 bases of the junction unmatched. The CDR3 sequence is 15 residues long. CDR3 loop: CAISEGLAGDNEQFF. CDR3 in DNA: TGTGCCATCAGTGAGGGACTAGCGGGAGACAATGAGCAGTTCTTC.

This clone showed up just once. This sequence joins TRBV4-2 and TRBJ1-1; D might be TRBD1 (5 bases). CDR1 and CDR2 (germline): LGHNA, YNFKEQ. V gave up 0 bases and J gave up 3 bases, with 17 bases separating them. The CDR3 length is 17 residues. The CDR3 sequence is CASSQESGGVLDTEAFF. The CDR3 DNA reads TGTGCCAGCAGCCAAGAATCTGGGGGGGTTCTGGACACTGAAGCTTTCTTT.

The CDR3 loop is CASAIPGELFF. The DNA of the CDR3 is TGTGCCAGCGCGATCCCCGGGGAGCTGTTTTTT. The V call is TRBV10-3, the J call TRBJ2-2, with D unresolved. The CDR3 runs to 11 residues. Between the trimmed V and J ends, which lost 10 bases and 6 bases, there was a span of 9 bases. CDR1 ENHRY and CDR2 SYGVKD come from the germline V gene.

This CDR3 reads CASSYSAGRIETQYF. The CDR3 DNA sequence: TGTGCCAGCAGTTACTCGGCAGGGAGGATAGAGACCCAGTACTTC. The rearrangement uses TRBV6-5 and TRBJ2-5; D is perhaps TRBD2 (6 bases). The CDR3 has 15 amino acids. The V end lost 0 bases, the J end lost 4 bases, and 12 bases lay between the germline ends. In germline, CDR1 is MNHEY, CDR2 SVGAGI.

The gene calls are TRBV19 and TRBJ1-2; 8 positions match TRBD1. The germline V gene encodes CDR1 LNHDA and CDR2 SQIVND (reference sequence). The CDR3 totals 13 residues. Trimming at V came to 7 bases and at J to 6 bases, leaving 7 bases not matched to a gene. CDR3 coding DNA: TGTGCCAGTAATCTTTCAGGGGGCAATGGCTACACCTTC. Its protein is CASNLSGGNGYTF.

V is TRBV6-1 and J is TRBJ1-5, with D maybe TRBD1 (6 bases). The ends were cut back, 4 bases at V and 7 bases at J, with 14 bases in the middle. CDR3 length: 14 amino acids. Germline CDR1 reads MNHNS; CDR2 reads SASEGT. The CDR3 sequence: CASSVSPGEQPQHF. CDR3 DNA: TGTGCCAGCAGTGTAAGCCCAGGGGAACAGCCCCAGCATTTT.

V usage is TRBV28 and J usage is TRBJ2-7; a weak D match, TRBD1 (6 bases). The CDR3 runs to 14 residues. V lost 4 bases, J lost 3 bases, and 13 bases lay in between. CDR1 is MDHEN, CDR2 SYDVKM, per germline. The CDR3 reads CASSYREGYYEQYF. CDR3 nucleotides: TGTGCCAGCAGTTACAGGGAAGGGTACTACGAGCAGTACTTC.

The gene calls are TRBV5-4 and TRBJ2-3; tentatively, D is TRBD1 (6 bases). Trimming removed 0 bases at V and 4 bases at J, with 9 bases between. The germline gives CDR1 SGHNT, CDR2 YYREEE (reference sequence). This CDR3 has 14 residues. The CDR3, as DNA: TGTGCCAGCAGCTTGGTCAGGGGCCCAGATACGCAGTATTTT. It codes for CASSLVRGPDTQYF.

CDR3 in amino acids: CASSRGGAGLDNEQFF. CDR3 nucleotides: TGCGCCAGCAGCCGGGGCGGAGCGGGGCTTGACAATGAGCAGTTCTTC. The chain is built from TRBV4-1 and TRBJ2-1, with TRBD2 matching 7 bases. The CDR3 sequence is 16 residues long. Germline trimming cut 4 bases from V and 5 bases from J; bases unmatched to any gene: 11. Germline V gene data show CDR1 as MGHRA and CDR2 as YSYEKL.

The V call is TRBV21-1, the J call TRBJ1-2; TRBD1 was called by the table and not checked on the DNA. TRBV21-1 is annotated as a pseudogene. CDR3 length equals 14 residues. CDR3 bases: TGTGCCAGCAGCCCTCCGGACAGAGGCTATGGCTACACCTTC. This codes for CASSPPDRGYGYTF.

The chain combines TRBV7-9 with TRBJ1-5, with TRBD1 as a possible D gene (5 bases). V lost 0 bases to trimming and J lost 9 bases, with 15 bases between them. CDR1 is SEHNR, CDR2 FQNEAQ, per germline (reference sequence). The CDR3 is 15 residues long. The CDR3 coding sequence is TGTGCCAGCAGCTTAGCGGCAGGGTTCGATCGGCCCCAGCATTTT. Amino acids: CASSLAAGFDRPQHF.

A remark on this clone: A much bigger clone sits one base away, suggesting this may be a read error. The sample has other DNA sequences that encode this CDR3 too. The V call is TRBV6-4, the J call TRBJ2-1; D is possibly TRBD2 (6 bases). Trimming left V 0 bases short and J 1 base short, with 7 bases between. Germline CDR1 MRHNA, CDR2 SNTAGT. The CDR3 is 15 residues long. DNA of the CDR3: TGTGCCAGCAGTGACTCTAGCGGATCCTACAATGAGCAGTTCTTC. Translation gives CASSDSSGSYNEQFF.

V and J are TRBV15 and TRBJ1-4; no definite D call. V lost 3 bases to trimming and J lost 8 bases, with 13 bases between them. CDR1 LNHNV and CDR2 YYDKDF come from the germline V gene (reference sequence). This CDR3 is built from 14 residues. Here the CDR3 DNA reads TGTGCCACCAGCAGGACGCGGAATCCAGAAAAACTGTTTTTT. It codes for CATSRTRNPEKLFF. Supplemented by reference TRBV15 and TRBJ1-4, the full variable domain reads DAMVIQNPRYQVTQFGKPVTLSCSQTLNHNVMYWYQQKSSQAPKLLFHYYDKDFNNEADTPDNFQSRRPNTSFCFLDIRSPGLGDTAMYLCATSRTRNPEKLFFGSGTQLSVL.

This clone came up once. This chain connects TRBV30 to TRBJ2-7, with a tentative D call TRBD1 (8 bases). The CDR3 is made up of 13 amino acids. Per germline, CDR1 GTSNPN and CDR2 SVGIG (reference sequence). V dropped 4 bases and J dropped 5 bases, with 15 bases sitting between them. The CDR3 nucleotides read TGTGCCTGGAACAGGGGGGGATTAGACGAGCAGTACTTC. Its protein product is CAWNRGGLDEQYF.

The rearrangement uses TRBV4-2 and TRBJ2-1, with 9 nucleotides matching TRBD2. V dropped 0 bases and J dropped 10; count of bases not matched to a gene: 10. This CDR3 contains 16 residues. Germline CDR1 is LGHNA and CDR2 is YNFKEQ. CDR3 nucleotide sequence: TGTGCCAGCAGCCAAGAAGCAGCGGGGGGTGGGGACGAGCAGTTCTTC. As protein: CASSQEAAGGGDEQFF.

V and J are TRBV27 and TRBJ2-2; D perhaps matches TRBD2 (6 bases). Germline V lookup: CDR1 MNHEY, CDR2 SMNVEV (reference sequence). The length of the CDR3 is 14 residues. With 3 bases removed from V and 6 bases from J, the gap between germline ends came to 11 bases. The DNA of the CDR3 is TGTGCCAGCAGTTTCGGGAGTAAGTCCGGGGAGCTGTTTTTT. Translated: CASSFGSKSGELFF.

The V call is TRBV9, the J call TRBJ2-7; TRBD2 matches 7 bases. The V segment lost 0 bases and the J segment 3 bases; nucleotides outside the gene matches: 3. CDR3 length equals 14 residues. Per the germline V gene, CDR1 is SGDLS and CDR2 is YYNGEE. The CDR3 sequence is CASSVGGRGYEQYF. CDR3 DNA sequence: TGTGCCAGCAGCGTAGGGGGGAGGGGCTACGAGCAGTACTTC. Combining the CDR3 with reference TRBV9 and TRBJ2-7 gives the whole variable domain DSGVTQTPKHLITATGQRVTLRCSPRSGDLSVYWYQQSLDQGLQFLIQYYNGEERAKGNILERFSAQQFPDLHSELNLSSLELGDSALYFCASSVGGRGYEQYFGPGTRLTVT.

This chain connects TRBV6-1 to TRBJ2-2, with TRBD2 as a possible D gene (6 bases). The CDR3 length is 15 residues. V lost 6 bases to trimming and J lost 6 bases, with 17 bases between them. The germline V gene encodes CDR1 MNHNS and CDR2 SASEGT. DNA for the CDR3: TGTGCCAGCAGACGTAGCGGAAGGGCCCCCGGGGAGCTGTTTTTT. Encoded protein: CASRRSGRAPGELFF.

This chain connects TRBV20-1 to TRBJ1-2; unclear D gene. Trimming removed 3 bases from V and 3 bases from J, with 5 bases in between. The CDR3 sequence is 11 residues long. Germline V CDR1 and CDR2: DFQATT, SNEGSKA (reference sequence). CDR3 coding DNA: TGCAGTGCTAGCCAGGACTATGGCTACACCTTC. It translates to CSASQDYGYTF.

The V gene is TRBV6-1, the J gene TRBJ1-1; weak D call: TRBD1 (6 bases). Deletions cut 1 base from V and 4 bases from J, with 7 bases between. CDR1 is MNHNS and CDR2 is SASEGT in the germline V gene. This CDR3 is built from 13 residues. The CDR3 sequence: CASSEGRGTEAFF. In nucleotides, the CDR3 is TGTGCCAGCAGTGAAGGCAGGGGCACTGAAGCTTTCTTT.

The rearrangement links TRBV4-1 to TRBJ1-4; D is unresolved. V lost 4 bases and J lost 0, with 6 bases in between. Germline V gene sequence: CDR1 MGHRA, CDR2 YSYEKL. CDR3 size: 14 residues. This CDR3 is CASSPTATNEKLFF. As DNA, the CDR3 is TGCGCCAGCAGCCCCACTGCAACTAATGAAAAACTGTTTTTT.

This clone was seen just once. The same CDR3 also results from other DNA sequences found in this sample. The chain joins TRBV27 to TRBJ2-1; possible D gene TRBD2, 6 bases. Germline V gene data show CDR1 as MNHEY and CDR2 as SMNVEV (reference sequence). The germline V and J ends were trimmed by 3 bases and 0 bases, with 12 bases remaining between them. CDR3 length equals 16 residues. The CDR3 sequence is CASSLGAGSSYNEQFF. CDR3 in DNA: TGTGCCAGCAGTTTGGGAGCGGGCAGCTCCTACAATGAGCAGTTCTTC.

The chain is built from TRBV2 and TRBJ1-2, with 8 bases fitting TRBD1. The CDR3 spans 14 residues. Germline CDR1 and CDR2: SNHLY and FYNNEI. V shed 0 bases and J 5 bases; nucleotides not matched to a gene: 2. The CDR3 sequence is CASSEARQGYGYTF. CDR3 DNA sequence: TGTGCCAGCAGTGAAGCGCGACAGGGGTATGGCTACACCTTC.

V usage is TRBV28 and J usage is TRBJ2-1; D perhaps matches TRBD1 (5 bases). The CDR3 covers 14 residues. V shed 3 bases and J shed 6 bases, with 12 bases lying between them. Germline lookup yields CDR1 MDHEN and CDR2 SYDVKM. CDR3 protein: CASSLGRKANEQFF. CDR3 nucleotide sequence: TGTGCCAGCAGTTTGGGGCGGAAAGCCAATGAGCAGTTCTTC.

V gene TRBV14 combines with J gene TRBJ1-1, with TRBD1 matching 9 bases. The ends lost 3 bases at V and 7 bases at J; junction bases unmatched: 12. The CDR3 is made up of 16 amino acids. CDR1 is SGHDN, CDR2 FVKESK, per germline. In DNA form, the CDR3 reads TGTGCCAGCAGCCAGCCGATCAACAGGGGGCTGAATGAAGCTTTCTTT. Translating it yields CASSQPINRGLNEAFF.